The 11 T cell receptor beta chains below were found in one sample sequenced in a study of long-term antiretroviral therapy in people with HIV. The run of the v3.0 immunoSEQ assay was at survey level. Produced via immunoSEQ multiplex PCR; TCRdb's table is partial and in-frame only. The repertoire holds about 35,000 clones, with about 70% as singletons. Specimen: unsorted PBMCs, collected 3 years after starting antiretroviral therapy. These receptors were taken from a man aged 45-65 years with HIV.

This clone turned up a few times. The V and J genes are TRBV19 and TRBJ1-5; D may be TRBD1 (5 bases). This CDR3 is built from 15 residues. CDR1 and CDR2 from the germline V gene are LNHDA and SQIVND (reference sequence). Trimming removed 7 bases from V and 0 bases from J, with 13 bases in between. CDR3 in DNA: TGTGCCAGTACCAAGGACAAGTATAGCAATCAGCCCCAGCATTTT. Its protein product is CASTKDKYSNQPQHF.

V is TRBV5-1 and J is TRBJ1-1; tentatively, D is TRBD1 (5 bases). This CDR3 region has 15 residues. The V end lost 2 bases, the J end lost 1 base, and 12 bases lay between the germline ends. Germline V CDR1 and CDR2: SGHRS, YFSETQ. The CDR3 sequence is CASSFQGLRNTEAFF. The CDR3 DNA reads TGCGCCAGCAGCTTCCAGGGCCTCAGGAACACTGAAGCTTTCTTT.

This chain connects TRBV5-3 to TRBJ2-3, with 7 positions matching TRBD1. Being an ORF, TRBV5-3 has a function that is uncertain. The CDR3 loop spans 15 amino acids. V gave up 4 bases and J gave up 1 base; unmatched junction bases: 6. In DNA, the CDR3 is TGTGCCAGAAGCCTAAGGACAGGATGCACAGATACGCAGTATTTT. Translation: CARSLRTGCTDTQYF.

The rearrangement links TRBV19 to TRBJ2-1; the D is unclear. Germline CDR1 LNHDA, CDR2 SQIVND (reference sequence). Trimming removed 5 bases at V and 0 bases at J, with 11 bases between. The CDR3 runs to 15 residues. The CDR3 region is CASSLDGSSYNEQFF. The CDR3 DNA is TGTGCCAGTAGTCTGGACGGTAGCTCCTACAATGAGCAGTTCTTC. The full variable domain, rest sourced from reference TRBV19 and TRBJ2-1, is DGGITQSPKYLFRKEGQNVTLSCEQNLNHDAMYWYRQDPGQGLRLIYYSQIVNDFQKGDIAEGYSVSREKKESFPLTVTSAQKNPTAFYLCASSLDGSSYNEQFFGPGTRLTVL.

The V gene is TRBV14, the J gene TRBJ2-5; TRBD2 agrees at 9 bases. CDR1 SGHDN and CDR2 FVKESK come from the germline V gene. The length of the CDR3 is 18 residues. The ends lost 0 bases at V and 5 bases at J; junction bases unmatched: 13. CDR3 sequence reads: CASSQDRAGGPKFETQYF. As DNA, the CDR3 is TGTGCCAGCAGCCAAGATAGGGCGGGAGGGCCGAAGTTTGAGACCCAGTACTTC.

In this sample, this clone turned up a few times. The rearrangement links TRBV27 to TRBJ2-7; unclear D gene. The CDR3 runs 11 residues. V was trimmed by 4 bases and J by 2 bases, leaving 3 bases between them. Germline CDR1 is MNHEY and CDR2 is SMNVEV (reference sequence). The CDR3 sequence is CASSSPYEQYF. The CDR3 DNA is TGTGCCAGCAGTTCCCCCTACGAGCAGTACTTC.

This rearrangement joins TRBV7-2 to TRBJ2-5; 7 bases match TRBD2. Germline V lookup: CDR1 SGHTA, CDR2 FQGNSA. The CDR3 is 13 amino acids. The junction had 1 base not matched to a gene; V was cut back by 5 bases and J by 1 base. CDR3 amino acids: CASSTSVQETQYF. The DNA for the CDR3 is TGTGCCAGCAGCACTAGCGTCCAAGAGACCCAGTACTTC.

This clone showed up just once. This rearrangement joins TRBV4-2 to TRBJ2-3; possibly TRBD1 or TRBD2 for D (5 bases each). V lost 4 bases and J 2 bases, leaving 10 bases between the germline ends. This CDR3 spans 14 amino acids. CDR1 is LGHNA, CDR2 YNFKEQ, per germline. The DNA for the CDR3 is TGTGCCAGCAGCCTCGGGGACGTCACAGATACGCAGTATTTT. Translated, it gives CASSLGDVTDTQYF.

As DNA, the CDR3 is TGTGCCAGCAGCCAGGGACAGGGAAAATCTGGGGCCAACGTCCTGACTTTC. As protein: CASSQGQGKSGANVLTF. The chain employs TRBV11-2 and TRBJ2-6; TRBD1 aligns across 9 bases. CDR1 and CDR2 from the germline V gene are SGHAT and FQNNGV. The CDR3 runs 17 residues. J gave up 1 base and V 5 bases, and 6 bases lay outside the gene matches.

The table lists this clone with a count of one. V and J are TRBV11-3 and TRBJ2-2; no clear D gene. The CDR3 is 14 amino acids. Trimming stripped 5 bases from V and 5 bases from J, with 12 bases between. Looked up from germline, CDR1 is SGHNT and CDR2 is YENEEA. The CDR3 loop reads CASSTQSGTGELFF. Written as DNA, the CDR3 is TGTGCCAGCAGCACCCAATCGGGTACCGGGGAGCTGTTTTTT.

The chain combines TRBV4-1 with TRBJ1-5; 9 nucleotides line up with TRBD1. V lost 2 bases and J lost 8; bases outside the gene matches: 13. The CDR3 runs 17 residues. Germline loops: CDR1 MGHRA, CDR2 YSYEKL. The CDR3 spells CASSQRNTGTGMKPQHF. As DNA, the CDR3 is TGCGCCAGCAGCCAAAGGAATACCGGGACAGGGATGAAGCCCCAGCATTTT.